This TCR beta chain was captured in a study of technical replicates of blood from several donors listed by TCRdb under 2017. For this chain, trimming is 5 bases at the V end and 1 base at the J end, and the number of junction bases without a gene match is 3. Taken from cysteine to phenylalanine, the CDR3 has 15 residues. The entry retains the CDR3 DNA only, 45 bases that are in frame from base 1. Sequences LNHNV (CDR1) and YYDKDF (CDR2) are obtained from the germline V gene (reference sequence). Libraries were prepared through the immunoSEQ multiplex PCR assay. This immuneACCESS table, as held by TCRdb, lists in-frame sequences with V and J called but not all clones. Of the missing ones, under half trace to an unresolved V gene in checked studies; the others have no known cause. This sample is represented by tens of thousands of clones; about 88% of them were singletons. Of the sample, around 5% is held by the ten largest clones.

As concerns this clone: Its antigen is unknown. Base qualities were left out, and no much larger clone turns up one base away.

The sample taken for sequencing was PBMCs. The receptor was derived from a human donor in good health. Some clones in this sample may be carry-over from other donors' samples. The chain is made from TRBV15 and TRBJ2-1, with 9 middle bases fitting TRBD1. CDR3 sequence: CATSEGQGSYNEQFF. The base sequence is TGTGCCACCAGCGAGGGACAGGGTTCCTACAATGAGCAGTTCTTC. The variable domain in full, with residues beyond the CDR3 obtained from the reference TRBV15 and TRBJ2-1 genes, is DAMVIQNPRYQVTQFGKPVTLSCSQTLNHNVMYWYQQKSSQAPKLLFHYYDKDFNNEADTPDNFQSRRPNTSFCFLDIRSPGLGDTAMYLCATSEGQGSYNEQFFGPGTRLTVL.